This T cell receptor beta chain was identified in a study of blood T cell repertoires in COVID-19. Trimming at V came to 5 bases and at J to 9 bases, leaving 13 bases not matched to a gene. The CDR3 consists of 16 residues. Germline CDR1 is SEHNR and CDR2 is FQNEAQ (reference sequence). Cohort 3 donors counted as recovered after two negative PCRs, clearance, or resolved symptoms. Sequencing used immunoSEQ multiplex PCR; TCRdb keeps in-frame clones, though not all of them. The data show fewer than 250,000 clones, more than 75% seen once. The V gene is TRBV7-9, the J gene TRBJ2-1, with 10 bases lining up with TRBD2. The source of this sequence is a woman in her forties or fifties who had recovered from COVID-19. Material: PBMCs or T cells enriched from blood (not recorded which). CDR3 nucleotides: TGTGCCAGCAGCCCAGGGTTAGGACTAGCGGTGGGTGAGCAGTTCTTC. This encodes CASSPGLGLAVGEQFF.